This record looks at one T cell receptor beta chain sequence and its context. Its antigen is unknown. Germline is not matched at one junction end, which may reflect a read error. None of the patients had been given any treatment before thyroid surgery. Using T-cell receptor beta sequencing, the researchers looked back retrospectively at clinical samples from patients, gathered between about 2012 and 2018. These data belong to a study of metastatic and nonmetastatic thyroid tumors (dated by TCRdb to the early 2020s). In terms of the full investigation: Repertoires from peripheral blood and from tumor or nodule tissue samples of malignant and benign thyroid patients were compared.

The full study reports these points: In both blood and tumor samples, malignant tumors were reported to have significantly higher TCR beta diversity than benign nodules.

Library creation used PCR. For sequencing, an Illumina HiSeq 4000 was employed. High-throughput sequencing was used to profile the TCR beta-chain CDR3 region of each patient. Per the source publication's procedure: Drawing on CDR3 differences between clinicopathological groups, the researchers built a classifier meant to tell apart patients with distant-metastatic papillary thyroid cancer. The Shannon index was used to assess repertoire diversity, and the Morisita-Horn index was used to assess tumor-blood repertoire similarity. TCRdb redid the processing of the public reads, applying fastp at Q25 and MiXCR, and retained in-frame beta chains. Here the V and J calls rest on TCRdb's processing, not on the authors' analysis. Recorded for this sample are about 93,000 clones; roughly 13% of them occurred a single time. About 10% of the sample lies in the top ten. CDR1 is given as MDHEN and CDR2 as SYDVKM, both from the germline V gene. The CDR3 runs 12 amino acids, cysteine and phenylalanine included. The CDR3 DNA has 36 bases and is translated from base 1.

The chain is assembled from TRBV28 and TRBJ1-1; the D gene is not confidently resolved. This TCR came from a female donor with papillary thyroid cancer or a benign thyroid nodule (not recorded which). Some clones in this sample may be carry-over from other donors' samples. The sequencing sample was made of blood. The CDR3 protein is CASSFSLNEDFF. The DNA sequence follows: TGTGCCAGCAGTTTCTCCCTCAATGAAGATTTCTTT.